These 26 T cell receptor beta chains share one sample of origin, sequenced in a study of beta chain features in type 1 diabetes. As every portion of the isolated RNA was reverse transcribed, the sequencing read expressed TCRB transcripts. Only in-frame clones appear in the TCRdb table, and some are missing; sequencing was by immunoSEQ multiplex PCR. The table lists hundreds of thousands of clones, about 14% of them singletons. The specimen was naive CD4+ T cells from blood. Every receptor here comes from a man younger than 35 in good health.

This chain joins TRBV28 and TRBJ2-1; either TRBD1 or TRBD2 may fit D (5 bases each). CDR3 size: 16 residues. Trimming pared 4 bases from V and 0 bases from J, leaving 13 bases between. CDR1 and CDR2 from the germline V gene are MDHEN and SYDVKM. The CDR3 sequence is CASSWLGASSYNEQFF. The CDR3 DNA reads as TGTGCCAGCAGTTGGCTCGGGGCGAGCTCCTACAATGAGCAGTTCTTC.

This clone has only a few counts. This chain uses TRBV15 with TRBJ2-1, with D tentatively TRBD1 or TRBD2 (5 bases each). Trimming shortened V by 3 bases and J by 4 bases, and 22 bases separated the two germline ends. The CDR3 runs to 18 residues. The germline CDR1 and CDR2 sequences are LNHNV and YYDKDF (reference sequence). CDR3 nucleotide sequence: TGTGCCACCAGCAGGGGACGGCTTACCCGGGGAAGGTACAATGAGCAGTTCTTC. Its protein product is CATSRGRLTRGRYNEQFF.

This clone has just a few counts. CDR3 sequence reads: CASSLDHGGSYEQYF. As DNA, the CDR3 is TGTGCCAGCAGCTTAGATCATGGGGGAAGCTACGAGCAGTACTTC. V and J are TRBV11-3 and TRBJ2-7; D may match TRBD1 or TRBD2 (5 bases each). Germline-derived CDR1 and CDR2 are SGHNT and YENEEA. V was shortened by 0 bases and J by 3 bases, with 12 bases between the two germline ends. The CDR3 sequence is 15 residues long.

This clone has only a few counts. The chain is built from TRBV7-3 and TRBJ2-7; D is uncertain. The CDR3 is 15 amino acids. Deletions cut 5 bases from V and 9 bases from J, with 23 bases between. The germline gives CDR1 SGHTA, CDR2 FQGTGA. CDR3 in amino acids: CASSPSAGWMAVQYF. Written as DNA, the CDR3 is TGTGCCAGCAGCCCATCGGCAGGTTGGATGGCAGTGCAGTACTTC.

In this sample, this clone turned up once. V usage is TRBV6-5 and J usage is TRBJ1-2, with D maybe TRBD1 (5 bases). Germline V gene data show CDR1 as MNHEY and CDR2 as SVGAGI. Trimming stripped 4 bases from V and 4 bases from J, with 10 bases between. The length of the CDR3 is 13 residues. The CDR3 bases are TGTGCCAGCAGTTTAAGCCAGGGCTATGGCTACACCTTC. It encodes CASSLSQGYGYTF.

The chain carries TRBV7-9 and TRBJ2-3; the match to TRBD2 covers 8 bases. Looked up from germline, CDR1 is SEHNR and CDR2 is FQNEAQ (reference sequence). The CDR3 consists of 16 residues. V trimming: 2 bases; J trimming: 6 bases; junction bases outside the gene matches: 10. The CDR3, as DNA: TGTGCCAGCAGCTTAACCGGCGGGGGGACTTCGGATACGCAGTATTTT. Its translation is CASSLTGGGTSDTQYF.

This clone has only a few counts. The chain is built from TRBV19 and TRBJ2-5; 10 bases are a match to TRBD2. The CDR3 length is 16 residues. V shed 2 bases, J shed 2 bases, and the junction held 5 bases outside the gene matches. Germline V gene sequence: CDR1 LNHDA, CDR2 SQIVND (reference sequence). CDR3 amino acids: CASSISGLAEQETQYF. The CDR3 DNA follows: TGTGCCAGTAGTATAAGCGGACTAGCGGAACAAGAGACCCAGTACTTC.

J is TRBJ2-5 and V is TRBV7-9, with D uncertain. Trimming cost V 3 bases and J 4 bases, with 9 bases left between them. This CDR3 contains 13 residues. In germline, CDR1 is SEHNR, CDR2 FQNEAQ (reference sequence). CDR3 DNA: TGTGCCAGCAGCTTGACAAAAACAGAGACCCAGTACTTC. Translating gives CASSLTKTETQYF.

The J gene is TRBJ2-3, the V gene TRBV7-6, with 7 bases fitting TRBD2. This CDR3 has 16 amino acids. Germline CDR1 SGHVS, CDR2 FNYEAQ. After removal of 6 bases from V and 2 bases from J, the junction contained 11 bases not matched to a gene. Here the CDR3 DNA reads TGTGCCAGCAGTCCAAATTCGGGAGGTTCCACAGATACGCAGTATTTT. Residues: CASSPNSGGSTDTQYF.

This clone was seen only a few times. This chain joins TRBV6-5 and TRBJ2-7, with 9 bases identical to TRBD1. CDR1 is MNHEY, CDR2 SVGAGI, per germline. Unmatched junction bases numbered 4, after V lost 0 bases and J lost 4 bases. The CDR3 covers 15 residues. CDR3 DNA: TGTGCCAGCAGTTACTCGGAGGGACAGGGATACGAGCAGTACTTC. It translates to CASSYSEGQGYEQYF.

This clone was found a few times. This rearrangement joins TRBV27 to TRBJ2-7; TRBD1 matches at 8 bases. The CDR3 totals 15 residues. Trimming took 8 bases from V and 4 from J; bases not matched to a gene: 13. Germline V CDR1 and CDR2: MNHEY, SMNVEV (reference sequence). DNA for the CDR3: TGTGCCAGCCGCCCACACGACAGGGGTTCATACGAGCAGTACTTC. Protein product: CASRPHDRGSYEQYF.

This clone was seen only a few times. CDR3 residues: CATSRDSQGALGYGYTF. The CDR3 coding sequence is TGTGCCACCAGCAGAGATAGCCAGGGGGCTCTTGGCTATGGCTACACCTTC. The V gene is TRBV15, the J gene TRBJ1-2; 8 nucleotides align to TRBD1. V lost 0 bases to trimming and J lost 4 bases; unmatched junction nucleotides: 10. CDR1 and CDR2 from the germline V gene are LNHNV and YYDKDF (reference sequence). The CDR3 extends over 17 amino acids. Full variable domain (missing parts from reference TRBV15 and TRBJ1-2): DAMVIQNPRYQVTQFGKPVTLSCSQTLNHNVMYWYQQKSSQAPKLLFHYYDKDFNNEADTPDNFQSRRPNTSFCFLDIRSPGLGDTAMYLCATSRDSQGALGYGYTFGSGTRLTVV.

The rearrangement links TRBV2 to TRBJ2-1, with 10 bases that match TRBD2. V was pared by 8 bases and J by 3 bases, with 1 base of the junction left unmatched. The CDR3 contains 13 residues. From germline, CDR1 is SNHLY and CDR2 FYNNEI. The CDR3, as DNA: TGTGCCAGCGGACTAGCGGTCTACAATGAGCAGTTCTTC. It encodes CASGLAVYNEQFF. The whole variable domain, filled in from reference TRBV2 and TRBJ2-1, reads EPEVTQTPSHQVTQMGQEVILRCVPISNHLYFYWYRQILGQKVEFLVSFYNNEISEKSEIFDDQFSVERPDGSNFTLKIRSTKLEDSAMYFCASGLAVYNEQFFGPGTRLTVL.

V gene TRBV7-9 combines with J gene TRBJ1-1; D call uncertain. V lost 5 bases to trimming and J lost 6 bases, with 25 bases between them. Germline V gene data show CDR1 as SEHNR and CDR2 as FQNEAQ (reference sequence). This CDR3 has 17 amino acids. The CDR3 DNA is TGTGCCAGCAGCGTAACGGCATTACCTCGTTCAAGGGCTGAAGCTTTCTTT. Its protein is CASSVTALPRSRAEAFF.

The V and J genes are TRBV7-3 and TRBJ2-3, with D perhaps given as TRBD1 or TRBD2 (5 bases each). The V end was cut by 2 bases, the J end by 3 bases, with 12 bases between. Germline CDR1 and CDR2: SGHTA and FQGTGA. The CDR3 loop spans 15 amino acids. This CDR3 reads CASSLFQGGTDTQYF. The CDR3 nucleotides read TGTGCCAGCAGCTTATTCCAGGGCGGGACAGATACGCAGTATTTT.

The chain combines TRBV5-1 with TRBJ2-7, with 7 bases that match TRBD1. Germline V gene data show CDR1 as SGHRS and CDR2 as YFSETQ. The junction had 3 bases not matched to a gene; V was cut back by 0 bases and J by 3 bases. This CDR3 contains 14 residues. DNA for the CDR3: TGCGCCAGCAGCTTGGAACAGGGGTACTACGAGCAGTACTTC. Protein: CASSLEQGYYEQYF.

In the case of this clone: Other DNA sequences in this sample translate to the same CDR3. This chain uses TRBV5-1 with TRBJ2-7, with 7 bases lining up with TRBD1. Germline CDR1 SGHRS, CDR2 YFSETQ. The CDR3 extends over 15 amino acids. The V segment lost 1 base and the J segment 0 bases; nucleotides outside the gene matches: 4. This CDR3 is CASSLTGVSSYEQYF. Here the CDR3 DNA reads TGCGCCAGCAGCTTGACAGGGGTCAGCTCCTACGAGCAGTACTTC.

The rearrangement uses TRBV19 and TRBJ2-1, with D perhaps TRBD1 (6 bases). The V end was cut by 10 bases, the J end by 3 bases, with 16 bases between. The CDR3 runs to 14 residues. In germline, CDR1 is LNHDA, CDR2 SQIVND (reference sequence). The CDR3 DNA follows: TGTGCCACCAAATGGACAGAGCTCTACAATGAGCAGTTCTTC. Translation gives CATKWTELYNEQFF.

The table lists this clone with a few counts. V is TRBV7-9 and J is TRBJ2-3, with TRBD2 identical over 10 bases. J gave up 1 base and V 4 bases, and 14 bases lay outside the gene matches. Germline assignment: CDR1 SEHNR and CDR2 FQNEAQ (reference sequence). CDR3 length: 19 amino acids. The CDR3 spells CASSSGAGTSATGTDTQYF. The DNA for the CDR3 is TGTGCCAGCAGCTCTGGTGCGGGGACTAGCGCTACGGGCACAGATACGCAGTATTTT.

The chain couples TRBV5-4 to TRBJ2-4, with D maybe TRBD2 (5 bases). V was trimmed by 4 bases and J by 11 bases, leaving 19 bases between them. The CDR3 sequence is 14 residues long. Germline loops: CDR1 SGHNT, CDR2 YYREEE (reference sequence). CDR3 sequence: CASSTRGPQKLQYF. The DNA of the CDR3 is TGTGCCAGCAGCACCCGGGGTCCCCAGAAACTTCAGTACTTC.

The rearrangement uses TRBV7-2 and TRBJ1-5; weak D call: TRBD1 (6 bases). Trimming pared 3 bases from V and 4 bases from J, leaving 13 bases between. Germline V lookup: CDR1 SGHTA, CDR2 FQGNSA. The CDR3 loop spans 15 amino acids. This CDR3 reads CASSLQGIYNQPQHF. CDR3 DNA: TGTGCCAGCAGCTTGCAGGGGATTTATAATCAGCCCCAGCATTTT.

The chain's CDR3 is CASSSQQGRFF. The CDR3 DNA follows: TGTGCCAGCAGTAGCCAACAGGGTAGATTCTTC. This sequence joins TRBV27 and TRBJ2-1; possible D gene TRBD1, 6 bases. Per germline, CDR1 MNHEY and CDR2 SMNVEV (reference sequence). The CDR3 extends over 11 amino acids. Trimming took off 5 bases at V and 16 bases at J, with 15 bases between the two ends.

This chain joins TRBV7-3 and TRBJ2-1; 10 bases are a match to TRBD2. The CDR3 extends over 17 amino acids. The junction had 7 bases not matched to a gene; V was cut back by 5 bases and J by 0 bases. Germline lookup yields CDR1 SGHTA and CDR2 FQGTGA. This chain's CDR3 is CASSLWTSGSSYNEQFF. The CDR3 DNA is TGTGCCAGCAGCCTATGGACTAGCGGAAGCTCCTACAATGAGCAGTTCTTC.

This clone was detected a few times. CDR3 DNA sequence: TGTGCCAGCAGCTTCCCCGCCAGGGGAGGATACGAGCAGTACTTC. Translated: CASSFPARGGYEQYF. The chain couples TRBV7-8 to TRBJ2-7, with D possibly being TRBD1 or TRBD2 (6 bases each). Germline loops: CDR1 SGHVS, CDR2 FQNEAQ. Trimming stripped 3 bases from V and 4 bases from J, with 16 bases between. The CDR3 has 15 residues.

V and J are TRBV6-1 and TRBJ1-5; 7 bases fit TRBD1. Germline CDR1 and CDR2: MNHNS and SASEGT. The ends lost 6 bases at V and 7 bases at J; junction bases unmatched: 6. The CDR3 consists of 13 residues. In DNA, the CDR3 is TGTGCCAGCAGCGTAACAGGGGAACAGCCCCAGCATTTT. Its protein is CASSVTGEQPQHF.

The chain joins TRBV7-3 to TRBJ2-5; 11 positions agree with TRBD2. The J call could be wrong; TRBJ2-7 is a better fit for the DNA end. Germline values: CDR1 SGHTA, CDR2 FQGTGA. The CDR3 runs 15 residues. The CDR3: CASSEGLAEGNEQYF. DNA of the CDR3: TGTGCCAGCAGCGAGGGACTAGCGGAAGGAAACGAGCAGTACTTC.